The 5 T cell receptor beta chains below were found in one sample sequenced in a study of long-term antiretroviral therapy in people with HIV. At survey level, the immunoSEQ assay was run in its v3.0 version. The repertoire was sequenced with immunoSEQ multiplex PCR; TCRdb's copy has only in-frame clones and lacks some. This sample has tens of thousands of clones, with about four fifths found just once. Source: unsorted PBMCs, taken 0.2 years after starting antiretroviral therapy. The receptor source for this set is a woman aged 30 to 39 with HIV.

This sequence joins TRBV18 and TRBJ2-5; 9 nucleotides match TRBD1. Germline CDR1 and CDR2: KGHSH and LQKENI. Trimming at V came to 3 bases and at J to 4 bases, leaving 6 bases not matched to a gene. The CDR3 is made up of 15 amino acids. The CDR3 loop is CASSPGTGRRETQYF. The CDR3 DNA follows: TGTGCCAGCTCACCCGGGACAGGGAGAAGAGAGACCCAGTACTTC.

V gene TRBV5-4 combines with J gene TRBJ2-5, with D tentatively TRBD1 or TRBD2 (5 bases each). CDR1 is SGHNT and CDR2 is YYREEE in the germline V gene (reference sequence). V lost 3 bases and J 9 bases, leaving 15 bases between the germline ends. The CDR3 consists of 13 residues. The CDR3 bases are TGTGCCAGCAGCTCGGGGCCTATTTCTTCCCAGTACTTC. Amino acid sequence: CASSSGPISSQYF.

In nucleotides, the CDR3 is TGTGCCACCGCTTTTTCACTAGGCGGCGCTGAAGCTTTCTTT. It is translated as CATAFSLGGAEAFF. V and J are TRBV15 and TRBJ1-1; D is uncertain. The CDR3 is 14 residues long. V dropped 8 bases and J dropped 6 bases, with 19 bases sitting between them. Per the germline V gene, CDR1 is LNHNV and CDR2 is YYDKDF (reference sequence).

This rearrangement joins TRBV30 to TRBJ2-1; 13 bases align to TRBD2. CDR3 size: 15 residues. V dropped 4 bases and J dropped 6; count of bases not matched to a gene: 6. Germline V gene lookup returns CDR1 GTSNPN and CDR2 SVGIG (reference sequence). The CDR3 nucleotides are TGTGCCTGGACCTTTACTAGCGGGGGGGCCAATGAGCAGTTCTTC. This encodes CAWTFTSGGANEQFF.

This chain uses TRBV2 with TRBJ1-1; D is uncertain. Germline CDR1 and CDR2: SNHLY and FYNNEI. The V and J ends lost 7 bases and 0 bases respectively, with 15 bases between them. The CDR3 extends over 15 amino acids. The CDR3 nucleotides are TGTGCCAGCATCGCATCGCAGGTTATGAACACTGAAGCTTTCTTT. Amino acids: CASIASQVMNTEAFF.